A selection of T cell receptor beta chains follows, all from one sample in a study of molecular identifiers for immune sequencing clone quantification. Using its own MiXCR run on the PCR reads, TCRdb lists one record per CDR3 protein. The sample shows about 320,000 distinct CDR3 sequences, about 20% of them seen only once. Sequencing was done on a sample of naive CD8+ T cells from blood, with Jurkat cell RNA spiked in. The receptor source for this set is a human donor in good health. Some libraries in this study had Jurkat cell RNA spiked in. The CDR3 runs from the conserved cysteine through the conserved F or W. The order of the fields is clone size, J gene, D gene, V gene, CDR3 protein, CDR3 DNA. A D gene is named only where the DNA matches it firmly. Part of the rows lack a size; the others show once, few, many or a class for expanded clones.

many	TRBJ1-1	.	TRBV28	CASSLVTGNTEAFF	TGTGCCAGCAGTTTGGTGACCGGGAACACTGAAGCTTTCTTT
many	TRBJ1-1	.	TRBV7-6	CASSLEGINTEAFF	TGTGCCAGCAGCTTAGAGGGGATTAACACTGAAGCTTTCTTT
few	TRBJ2-3	.	TRBV30	CAWTVGVRGTDTQYF	TGTGCCTGGACCGTGGGTGTTCGGGGCACAGATACGCAGTATTTT
many	TRBJ2-5	.	TRBV27	CASGFQETQYF	TGTGCCAGCGGGTTTCAAGAGACCCAGTACTTC
.	TRBJ2-6	.	TRBV12-3/TRBV12-4	CASRGGANVLTF	TGTGCCAGCCGTGGGGGGGCCAACGTCCTGACTTTC
.	TRBJ2-7	TRBD2	TRBV27	CASSLGAGSGGGEQYF	TGTGCCAGCAGTTTAGGGGCAGGAAGCGGGGGTGGCGAGCAGTACTTC
many	TRBJ2-1	TRBD1	TRBV24-1	CATSDSTGEQFF	TGTGCCACCAGTGATTCGACAGGGGAGCAGTTCTTC
many	TRBJ2-1	.	TRBV7-2	CASSLAAGSGNEQFF	TGTGCCAGCAGCTTAGCCGCGGGGTCTGGCAATGAGCAGTTCTTC
few	TRBJ2-2	.	TRBV12-5	CASGPQSGENTGELFF	TGTGCTAGTGGCCCCCAGTCTGGGGAGAACACCGGGGAGCTGTTTTTT
.	TRBJ1-1	TRBD1	TRBV6-2/TRBV6-3	CAADRGGAEAFF	TGTGCCGCGGACAGGGGGGGGGCTGAAGCTTTCTTT
many	TRBJ2-6	.	TRBV12-3/TRBV12-4	CASSFTLITGANVLTF	TGTGCCAGCAGTTTTACCCTCATTACTGGGGCCAACGTCCTGACTTTC
many	TRBJ2-5	TRBD2	TRBV5-6	CASSLAGGFETQYF	TGTGCCAGCAGCTTGGCCGGGGGGTTTGAGACCCAGTACTTC
many	TRBJ1-5	.	TRBV19	CASSMTDSNQPQHF	TGTGCCAGTAGTATGACGGATAGCAATCAGCCCCAGCATTTT
many	TRBJ2-3	.	TRBV28	CASSFLSSLGTQYF	TGTGCCAGCAGTTTTTTATCTTCTTTGGGAACGCAGTATTTT
many	TRBJ1-1	TRBD1	TRBV19	CASTNRGWTEAFF	TGTGCCAGCACTAACAGGGGGTGGACTGAAGCTTTCTTT
.	TRBJ2-7	TRBD2	TRBV7-8	CASSPWAGVKYEQYF	TGTGCCAGCAGCCCGTGGGCGGGGGTTAAATACGAGCAGTACTTC
many	TRBJ2-7	.	TRBV30	CAWKGLTAYEQYF	TGTGCCTGGAAGGGACTGACGGCCTACGAGCAGTACTTC
many	TRBJ1-1	.	TRBV19	CASSIVRGTEAFF	TGTGCCAGTAGTATAGTGCGGGGGACTGAAGCTTTCTTT
few	TRBJ2-3	TRBD2	TRBV5-6	CASSPAGTSGLRGQYF	TGTGCCAGCAGCCCGGCCGGGACTAGCGGGTTGCGGGGGCAGTATTTT
.	TRBJ2-3	.	TRBV5-3	CASSSPPDSYTDTQYF	TGTGCCAGCAGCTCGCCGCCGGACAGCTACACAGATACGCAGTATTTT
.	TRBJ2-3	.	TRBV20-1	CSASSYQYYFGRGRPTDTQYF	TGCAGTGCTAGCTCCTATCAATACTATTTCGGGCGCGGACGTCCCACAGATACGCAGTATTTT
many	TRBJ1-2	.	TRBV5-4	CASSLAGTLTNYGYTF	TGTGCCAGCAGCTTGGCAGGGACCTTAACTAACTATGGCTACACCTTC
few	TRBJ2-3	TRBD2	TRBV5-4	CASSWGLNSDTQYF	TGTGCCAGCAGCTGGGGACTAAATTCGGATACGCAGTATTTT
few	TRBJ2-5	.	TRBV12-3/TRBV12-4	CASAQNQETQYF	TGTGCCAGCGCACAAAACCAAGAGACCCAGTACTTC